Reported below is one T cell receptor beta chain. What it recognizes is unknown. The sample belongs to a study of PD-L1 blockade in urothelial cancer. Study findings and constraints: Lower pretreatment blood TCR clonality, under the median, predicted better survival, researchers reported.

CDR1 and CDR2 from the germline V gene are MNHEY and SMNVEV (reference sequence). The CDR3 extends over 16 amino acids. Between the trimmed V and J ends, which lost 7 bases and 4 bases, there was a span of 17 bases. Clones were read by immunoSEQ multiplex PCR, and TCRdb kept only the in-frame ones, dropping some. The data show approximately 100,000 clones, around 90% seen once. The TCR comes from a woman of 80 years or more with urothelial cancer. The specimen comprised PBMCs, sampled around atezolizumab (anti-PD-L1) treatment. The chain couples TRBV27 to TRBJ2-6; TRBD1 might be the D (5 bases). This CDR3 is CASTYRLGVGANVLTF. The CDR3 bases are TGTGCCAGCACCTACCGTCTAGGGGTAGGGGCCAACGTCCTGACTTTC.